This T cell receptor (beta chain) appears in the sequencing data of a study of cytomegalovirus exposure and HLA in healthy donors. Findings and caveats of the study: Excluded: some indistinguishable V segments such as TRBV6-2 and TRBV6-3.

A multiplex PCR was run with 60 Vbeta primers and 13 Jbeta primers. TCRdb's copy holds only in-frame clones and misses some; the assay was immunoSEQ multiplex PCR. The sample carries roughly 100,000 clones, about 80% recorded once. V lost 8 bases and J 7 bases, leaving 28 bases between the germline ends. Per the germline V gene, CDR1 is SGHTS and CDR2 is YDEGEE. CDR3 length: 18 amino acids. Concerning this clone itself: The antigen is undetermined.

The sequenced material came from PBMCs. The origin of this receptor is a man aged 45 to 65 in good health and CMV-seropositive. V is TRBV5-8 and J is TRBJ2-6; D not certain. CDR3 protein: CARLSLGRVGLQANVLTF. The CDR3 coding sequence is TGTGCCAGGTTAAGTTTGGGCAGAGTTGGGCTACAAGCCAACGTCCTGACTTTC.